These T cell receptor beta chains were read from a single sample in a study of identifying expanded T cells in peripheral blood. Assay used: immunoSEQ multiplex PCR; TCRdb lists only in-frame clones, some missing. Among under 95,000 clones listed, 70% to 90% were seen once. The sequenced material came from blood. These receptors all come from a person aged 18 to 75 in good health. Each CDR3 is given with its conserved first and last residue. A D gene is named only where the DNA matches it firmly. Clone size is stated in some rows and not others, as once, few, many or a class when expanded.

J gene	D gene	V gene	clone size	CDR3 DNA	CDR3 protein
TRBJ1-5	TRBD1	TRBV4-2	.	TGTGCCAGCAGCCCACATCCGGGACAGGGGGGTCAGCCCCAGCATTTT	CASSPHPGQGGQPQHF
TRBJ1-1	.	TRBV30	.	TGTGCCTGGGTTGACAGGAGGGCTGAAGCTTTCTTT	CAWVDRRAEAFF
TRBJ1-5	TRBD1	TRBV2	.	TGTGCCAGCAGTGCCAGGGGGCGATTCAATCAGCCCCAGCATTTT	CASSARGRFNQPQHF
TRBJ2-1	TRBD2	TRBV2	.	TGTGCCAGCAGAACCACTAGCGGGGGATACAATGAGCAGTTCTTC	CASRTTSGGYNEQFF
TRBJ2-1	.	TRBV7-9	once	TGTGCCAGCAGCTTTGAAGGGTCTCGAGCCTACAATGAGCAGTTCTTC	CASSFEGSRAYNEQFF
TRBJ1-2	TRBD1	TRBV13	.	TGTGCCAGCAGCTTAGGGACAGGGGGAGATTCTGGCTACACCTTC	CASSLGTGGDSGYTF
TRBJ2-7	.	TRBV28	.	TGTGCCAGCATTCGCGGCTCCTACGAGCAGTACTTC	CASIRGSYEQYF
TRBJ1-1	.	TRBV9	.	TGTGCCAGCAGCGTAGGTCTAGGGACGGCGAACACTGAAGCTTTCTTT	CASSVGLGTANTEAFF
TRBJ1-2	.	TRBV6-6	once	TGTGCCAGCAGTTACTCGCAGATCGTCTATGGCTACACCTTC	CASSYSQIVYGYTF
TRBJ2-1	TRBD1	TRBV5-1	once	TGCGCCAGCAGCACCGGACAGGGTTTACATGAGCAGTTCTTC	CASSTGQGLHEQFF
TRBJ2-1	.	TRBV7-2	.	TGTGCCAGCAGCCTACCGGGTGGGAGCTCCTACAATGAGCAGTTCTTC	CASSLPGGSSYNEQFF
TRBJ2-7	.	TRBV4-3	.	TGCGCCAGCAGCCCGTCTCTAGGGGGCTACGAGCAGTACTTC	CASSPSLGGYEQYF
TRBJ2-7	.	TRBV19	few	TGTGCCAGTAGTATGGGCCACTACCTAGACTCCTACGAGCAGTACTTC	CASSMGHYLDSYEQYF
TRBJ2-2	TRBD2	TRBV7-3	.	TGTGCCAGCAGCCCCCAAGGGACTAGTAAGGCCGGGGAGCTGTTTTTT	CASSPQGTSKAGELFF
TRBJ1-2	TRBD1	TRBV19	.	TGTGCCAGTAGTATTAAGGGACAGGGGGTTAACTATGGCTACACCTTC	CASSIKGQGVNYGYTF
TRBJ2-7	.	TRBV5-8	.	TGTGCCAGCAGCTCTACTTTCCATACGGAGCAGTACTTC	CASSSTFHTEQYF
TRBJ2-7	TRBD1	TRBV5-1	.	TGCGCCAGCAGCTCAATGACAGGGGGCATCTACGAGCAGTACTTC	CASSSMTGGIYEQYF
TRBJ1-2	.	TRBV11-2	.	TGTGCCAGCAGCTTACGGCCAGCTAACTATGGCTACACCTTC	CASSLRPANYGYTF
TRBJ1-6	.	TRBV30	.	TGTGCCTGGAGACCGACAGGTTATAATTCACCCCTCCACTTT	CAWRPTGYNSPLHF
TRBJ1-1	.	TRBV2	.	TGTGCCAGCAGTCTGGCCGGGACTGAAGCTTTCTTT	CASSLAGTEAFF
TRBJ2-7	.	TRBV19	.	TGTGCCAGTAGTATACTGGAGGGGCGCGAGCAGTACTTC	CASSILEGREQYF
TRBJ1-1	.	TRBV18	.	TGTGCCAGCTCACCACGACAGGCATGGGGCACTGAAGCTTTCTTT	CASSPRQAWGTEAFF
TRBJ2-2	.	TRBV7-9	.	TGTGCCAGCAGCTTAGGGTCTAACACCGGGGAGCTGTTTTTT	CASSLGSNTGELFF
TRBJ1-3	.	TRBV7-8	.	TGTGCCAGCAGCTTAGCAATGGGCAGTTTCTACTCTGGAAACACCATATATTTT	CASSLAMGSFYSGNTIYF
TRBJ2-1	.	TRBV4-1	.	TGCGCCAGCAGCCAAGGAGTCCTCTCCTACAATGAGCAGTTCTTC	CASSQGVLSYNEQFF
TRBJ2-1	.	TRBV7-2	.	TGTGCCAGCAGCCAACGGGTAGCGGACTACAATGAGCAGTTCTTC	CASSQRVADYNEQFF
TRBJ2-1	TRBD1	TRBV13	.	TGTGCCAGCAGCGCATTGACAGGGGGCGGATTGAATGAGCAGTTCTTC	CASSALTGGGLNEQFF
TRBJ1-1	TRBD1	TRBV6-1	.	TGTGCCAGCAGTGACTGGCAGGGGGGTACTGAAGCTTTCTTT	CASSDWQGGTEAFF
TRBJ2-1	.	TRBV7-9	once	TGTGCCAGCAGCCCCCGTGAACTAGCCAATGAGCAGTTCTTC	CASSPRELANEQFF
TRBJ2-3	TRBD1	TRBV6-6	once	TGTGCCAGCAGTTTACAGGGGGGCCTTACAGATACGCAGTATTTT	CASSLQGGLTDTQYF
TRBJ2-7	TRBD1	TRBV7-2	.	TGTGCCAGCAGCTACCCGGGACAGGGGGCCTACGAGCAGTACTTC	CASSYPGQGAYEQYF
TRBJ2-5	.	TRBV7-9	.	TGTGCCAGCAGCTCGATTGTGCGGAAGACCCAGTACTTC	CASSSIVRKTQYF
TRBJ2-5	.	TRBV28	.	TGTGCCAGCAGTTTCCCGGCGTTAGAGACCCAGTACTTC	CASSFPALETQYF
TRBJ2-7	.	TRBV5-6	.	TGTGCCAGCAGCTTGTACCTCTACAGGGCCGACTACGAGCAGTACTTC	CASSLYLYRADYEQYF
TRBJ2-3	.	TRBV5-6	few	TGTGCCAGCAGCTTGTCCGGGGCCACAGATACGCAGTATTTT	CASSLSGATDTQYF
TRBJ2-3	.	TRBV5-1	.	TGCGCCAGCAGCTTGGATGCGTCGATGGGTGATACGCAGTATTTT	CASSLDASMGDTQYF
TRBJ2-5	TRBD2	TRBV2	.	TGTGCCAGCAGTGAAGTAGGACTAGCGGGGGGCTCCGATCAAGAGACCCAGTACTTC	CASSEVGLAGGSDQETQYF
TRBJ1-1	.	TRBV9	.	TGTGCCAGCAGCGTAGACCGGGGCCCAAACACTGAAGCTTTCTTT	CASSVDRGPNTEAFF
TRBJ1-5	.	TRBV6-6	medium-sized	TGTGCCAGCAGCCCCTCTCGACAGCCCCAGCATTTT	CASSPSRQPQHF
TRBJ1-5	.	TRBV6-6	.	TGTGCCAGCAGTCCCGGACGGTATAGCAATCAGCCCCAGCATTTT	CASSPGRYSNQPQHF
TRBJ2-5	TRBD1	TRBV7-2	once	TGTGCCAGCAGCACCGGACAGGGGCAGACCCAGTACTTC	CASSTGQGQTQYF
TRBJ2-3	TRBD2	TRBV7-2	.	TGTGCCAGCAGCTTCAAGGCCCTAGCGGGGGGGGTTACAGATACGCAGTATTTT	CASSFKALAGGVTDTQYF
TRBJ2-3	.	TRBV5-1	.	TGCGCCAGCAGGACGGACAGTAGCACAGATACGCAGTATTTT	CASRTDSSTDTQYF
TRBJ2-1	.	TRBV18	once	TGTGCCAGCTCACCCGTAGCGGAGGGGGGCAATGAGCAGTTCTTC	CASSPVAEGGNEQFF
TRBJ2-5	.	TRBV7-2	.	TGTGCCAGCAGCTTACAAGCGGCCCAAGAGACCCAGTACTTC	CASSLQAAQETQYF
TRBJ2-2	.	TRBV28	.	TGTGCCAGCAGTAAGGGGGGCAATAGCCGGGAGCTGTTTTTT	CASSKGGNSRELFF
TRBJ2-2	.	TRBV6-5	few	TGTGCCAGCAGTTACAGGGGTTCCGGCACCGGGGAGCTGTTTTTT	CASSYRGSGTGELFF